This T cell receptor beta chain came from a study of T cell repertoires in cytomegalovirus infection. Germline V lookup: CDR1 MNHNY, CDR2 SVGAGI (reference sequence). V lost 2 bases, J lost 6 bases, and 17 bases stayed unmatched. There are 19 residues in the CDR3. In regard to this clonotype: Its antigen remains unknown.

One entry per CDR3 protein results from TCRdb running MiXCR on the reads. This sample carries 600,000 to 700,000 distinct CDR3 sequences, roughly 36% of them seen once, and the ten largest clones take roughly 20%. Source: cultured PBMCs, taken from culture after CMV antigen stimulation. The genes are TRBV6-6 and TRBJ2-3; TRBD2 matches 10 bases. The receptor was isolated from a human donor in good health (CMV status not recorded). Some clones in this sample may be carry-over from other donors' samples. The CDR3 sequence is CASSYALAGRLDMADTQYF. The CDR3 DNA reads TGTGCCAGCAGTTACGCACTAGCGGGGAGATTGGACATGGCTGATACGCAGTATTTT.